This entry features one TCR beta chain sequence. This clonotype was detected many times. Its antigen is not yet known. There are no base qualities to consult, and no much larger clone falls within one base. Receptor amplification or capture employed PCR. TCRdb records Illumina HiSeq 2500 as the sequencer. To normalize quantification of the TCRbeta repertoire, the TCR libraries were built with molecular barcoding that relied on unique molecular identifiers. In-frame beta chains were kept once TCRdb had trimmed the public reads at Q25 with fastp and called clones with MiXCR. Rows are unified per CDR3 protein, each entry keeping the most common DNA and genes. This sample gives hundreds of thousands of distinct CDR3 sequences in total; 15% to 20% of them show up just once. In total, the top ten clones hold 0.85% to 1.3% of the sample. This sample was taken from a study of T-cell reconstitution after alpha-beta-depleted transplantation in children listed by TCRdb under 2016. Context from the whole study: Using TCR repertoire profiling, the study quantitatively followed how T-cell immune reconstitution unfolded in children after TCRalphabeta/CD19-depleted allogeneic hematopoietic cell transplantation.

The germline V gene (reference sequence) supplies CDR1 DFQATT and CDR2 SNEGSKA. From the cysteine through the phenylalanine, the CDR3 covers 13 amino acids. The kept DNA is CDR3 alone, 39 bases in frame from the first base. Here V drops 5 bases and J drops 10 bases, and the junction holds 8 bases not matched to any gene. Sequenced material: PBMCs from the stem cell graft donor, taken from the stem cell graft. This receptor chain uses TRBV20-1 and TRBJ1-6, with TRBD1 identical over 7 junction bases. The TCR sequence derives from a human donor who donated a stem cell graft to a child with acute myeloid leukemia. DNA sequence: TGCAGTGCTTGCATAACAGGGGTATCACCCCTCCACTTT. It specifies CSACITGVSPLHF.